Presented here are 32 T cell receptor beta chains from one specimen sequenced in a study of CXCR3-negative and CXCR3-positive naive CD8 T cells. No antigens are known for them. Findings and limits, study-wide: CXCR3-expressing naive cells carried TRB CDR3s more hydrophobic than those of CXCR3-negative naive cells.

UMI-labeled 5' RACE TRB cDNA libraries were prepared from the cells. TCRdb reanalyzed the 5' RACE reads, giving one entry per CDR3 protein sequence and no DNA. Its table records 130,000 to 150,000 distinct CDR3 sequences. Sequenced sample: naive CXCR3+ CD8+ T cells from blood. Indicated subset: CD45RO-CCR7+CD27+CD95- naive CD8+ T cells expressing CXCR3 (TNR3+). The receptors were sampled from a human donor in good health. Some clones in this sample may be carry-over from other donors' samples.

The V and J genes are TRBV7-9 and TRBJ1-1; TCRdb names TRBD1, which stays unverified in the absence of DNA. CDR3 length: 17 residues. Germline loops: CDR1 SEHNR, CDR2 FQNEAQ (reference sequence). The CDR3 region is CASSSVGGTGANTEAFF.

The chain uses TRBV11-1 and TRBJ1-5. The germline V gene encodes CDR1 SGHAT and CDR2 FQDESV (reference sequence). The CDR3 is made up of 15 amino acids. CDR3 loop: CASSFGGAGNQPQHF.

V gene TRBV28 combines with J gene TRBJ2-1; checking the TCRdb D call of TRBD1 is not possible without DNA. Germline CDR1 is MDHEN and CDR2 is SYDVKM. The length of the CDR3 is 16 residues. The CDR3 protein is CASSPPQGAWDNEQFF.

J is TRBJ2-2 and V is TRBV6-6; checking the TCRdb D call of TRBD1 is not possible without DNA. This CDR3 region has 14 residues. Germline V CDR1 and CDR2: MNHNY, SVGAGI (reference sequence). The CDR3 loop is CASSYRTGPGELFF.

The rearrangement uses TRBV7-9 and TRBJ2-1; the D gene TCRdb calls, TRBD1, cannot be checked with no DNA. This CDR3 region has 14 residues. Germline V gene sequence: CDR1 SEHNR, CDR2 FQNEAQ (reference sequence). This CDR3 reads CASSASGQNNEQFF.

The J gene is TRBJ2-1, the V gene TRBV7-2. The CDR3 length is 17 residues. Germline V lookup: CDR1 SGHTA, CDR2 FQGNSA. CDR3 sequence reads: CASSLDPGSLSYNEQFF.

CDR3: CASSSTGGQPQHF. The J gene is TRBJ1-5, the V gene TRBV28; TCRdb's D call of TRBD1 is untestable without DNA. CDR1 and CDR2 (germline): MDHEN, SYDVKM. The CDR3 spans 13 residues.

The J gene is TRBJ1-5, the V gene TRBV20-1. Germline V gene sequence: CDR1 DFQATT, CDR2 SNEGSKA (reference sequence). The CDR3 consists of 14 residues. This chain's CDR3 is CSARVGYSNQPQHF.

The rearrangement joins TRBV5-1 to TRBJ2-5. This CDR3 is built from 12 residues. Germline CDR1 SGHRS, CDR2 YFSETQ. CDR3 loop: CASSDGQETQYF.

This chain connects TRBV7-8 to TRBJ1-1. Germline V CDR1 and CDR2: SGHVS, FQNEAQ. The CDR3 sequence is 13 residues long. The CDR3 sequence is CAGTGLMNTEAFF.

The chain links TRBV7-9 to TRBJ2-1; the TRBD2 assignment by TCRdb is unverifiable without DNA. The CDR3 sequence is 16 residues long. The germline gives CDR1 SEHNR, CDR2 FQNEAQ (reference sequence). This CDR3 is CASSPGTSGAYNEQFF.

This rearrangement joins TRBV29-1 to TRBJ1-1. CDR3 size: 14 residues. Germline CDR1 SQVTM, CDR2 ANQGSEA. CDR3 amino acids: CSVDMTLQNTEAFF.

The V call is TRBV29-1, the J call TRBJ2-7. This CDR3 region has 12 residues. Germline CDR1 and CDR2: SQVTM and ANQGSEA. Here the CDR3 reads CSVDLHGNEQYF.

The chain joins TRBV28 to TRBJ1-1; TCRdb lists TRBD1, though no DNA is available to test this call. Germline loops: CDR1 MDHEN, CDR2 SYDVKM. The CDR3 loop spans 15 amino acids. This CDR3 reads CASRVTGGSDTEAFF.

The rearrangement links TRBV7-3 to TRBJ2-1; the TCRdb D gene call, TRBD1, has no DNA to confirm it. CDR1 is SGHTA, CDR2 FQGTGA, per germline. The CDR3 runs to 15 residues. The CDR3 sequence: CASSSGQSSYNEQFF.

This chain uses TRBV9 with TRBJ1-1; TCRdb's D call of TRBD1 is untestable without DNA. The length of the CDR3 is 15 residues. CDR1 and CDR2 (germline): SGDLS, YYNGEE. CDR3 loop: CASSDGGPNNTEAFF.

The chain links TRBV14 to TRBJ2-1; no DNA is available, so the TRBD1 call from TCRdb remains unchecked. Germline assignment: CDR1 SGHDN and CDR2 FVKESK. This CDR3 is 17 amino acids long. This chain's CDR3 is CASSQELWRNPPNEQFF.

The CDR3 loop is CASSLRSPGANVLTF. This sequence joins TRBV28 and TRBJ2-6. The CDR3 spans 15 residues. Germline V lookup: CDR1 MDHEN, CDR2 SYDVKM.

The J gene is TRBJ1-1, the V gene TRBV29-1; the TRBD1 assignment by TCRdb is unverifiable without DNA. Per the germline V gene, CDR1 is SQVTM and CDR2 is ANQGSEA. The CDR3 extends over 12 amino acids. This chain's CDR3 is CSDQGARPEAFF.

This chain connects TRBV12-3 or TRBV12-4 to TRBJ2-3; without DNA, the TCRdb call of TRBD2 cannot be checked. This CDR3 comprises 15 residues. The CDR3 sequence: CASRRTSGDTDTQYF.

This chain connects TRBV11-2 to TRBJ2-4; as DNA is missing, the TRBD1 call by TCRdb cannot be tested. Germline V lookup: CDR1 SGHAT, CDR2 FQNNGV. The CDR3 has 19 residues. The CDR3 protein is CASSLEGGQGAMVYDIQYF.

The chain joins TRBV6-5 to TRBJ2-7; the TCRdb D gene call, TRBD1, has no DNA to confirm it. The CDR3 is made up of 14 amino acids. Germline V CDR1 and CDR2: MNHEY, SVGAGI. CDR3 region: CASSITIQGYEQYF.

The CDR3 loop is CSASVEMGEKLFF. The J gene is TRBJ1-4, the V gene TRBV20-1. Germline CDR1 reads DFQATT; CDR2 reads SNEGSKA (reference sequence). This CDR3 is built from 13 residues.

This chain joins TRBV5-1 and TRBJ2-1; TCRdb lists TRBD1, though no DNA is available to test this call. CDR3 length: 16 residues. CDR1 and CDR2 from the germline V gene are SGHRS and YFSETQ. Here the CDR3 reads CASSLGWGQEGNEQFF. The entire variable domain, with the rest obtained from reference TRBV5-1 and TRBJ2-1, is as follows: KAGVTQTPRYLIKTRGQQVTLSCSPISGHRSVSWYQQTPGQGLQFLFEYFSETQRNKGNFPGRFSGRQFSNSRSEMNVSTLELGDSALYLCASSLGWGQEGNEQFFGPGTRLTVL.

V usage is TRBV7-2 and J usage is TRBJ2-7; TCRdb picks TRBD2, but there is no DNA to check that call. CDR1 and CDR2 (germline): SGHTA, FQGNSA. The CDR3 has 15 amino acids. This chain's CDR3 is CASTPLAGVFHEQYF.

The chain uses TRBV29-1 and TRBJ2-7. Germline CDR1 reads SQVTM; CDR2 reads ANQGSEA. The CDR3 sequence is 13 residues long. CDR3 amino acids: CSVETGATYEQYF.

The gene calls are TRBV12-3 or TRBV12-4 and TRBJ2-7; the D gene TCRdb calls, TRBD1, cannot be checked with no DNA. The CDR3 has 13 amino acids. The CDR3 region is CASRGDRGNEQYF.

The chain is built from TRBV15 and TRBJ1-1; TCRdb names TRBD1, which stays unverified in the absence of DNA. Germline CDR1 and CDR2: LNHNV and YYDKDF (reference sequence). The CDR3 runs 15 residues. The CDR3 sequence: CATSRDIQEVTEAFF.

V and J are TRBV2 and TRBJ1-1; the TRBD1 assignment by TCRdb is unverifiable without DNA. This CDR3 is built from 15 residues. Germline V lookup: CDR1 SNHLY, CDR2 FYNNEI. The CDR3 region is CAVPGQKGGNTEAFF.

The V and J genes are TRBV7-6 and TRBJ1-3. The germline CDR1 and CDR2 sequences are SGHVS and FNYEAQ. CDR3 size: 16 residues. The CDR3 reads CASSYSGGPSRNTIYF.

The chain uses TRBV6-2 or TRBV6-3 and TRBJ1-2; the TCRdb D gene call, TRBD1, has no DNA to confirm it. CDR1 and CDR2 from the germline V gene are MNHEY and SVGEGT. This CDR3 contains 14 residues. The CDR3 sequence: CASSSGTWSDGYTF.

The chain employs TRBV29-1 and TRBJ1-1. Germline CDR1 reads SQVTM; CDR2 reads ANQGSEA. The CDR3 runs to 11 residues. This chain's CDR3 is CSVAENTEAFF.